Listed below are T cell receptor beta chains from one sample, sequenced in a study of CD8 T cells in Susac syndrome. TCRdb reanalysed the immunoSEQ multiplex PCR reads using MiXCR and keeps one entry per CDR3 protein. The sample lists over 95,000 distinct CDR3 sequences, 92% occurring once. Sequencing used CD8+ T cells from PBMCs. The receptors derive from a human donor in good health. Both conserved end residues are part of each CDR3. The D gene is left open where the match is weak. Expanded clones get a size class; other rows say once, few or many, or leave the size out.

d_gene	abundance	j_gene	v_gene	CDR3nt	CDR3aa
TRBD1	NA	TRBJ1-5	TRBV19	TGTGCCAGTAGTATGACAGGGCCAAAGGGGGCCCAGCATTTT	CASSMTGPKGAQHF
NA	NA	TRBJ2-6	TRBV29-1	TGCAGCGTTAAGACAGGCAACTCTGGGGCCAACGTCCTGACTTTC	CSVKTGNSGANVLTF
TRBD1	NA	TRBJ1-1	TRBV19	TGTGCCACCAGCCCAAGGGGGCAAAGGAACACTGAAGCTTTCTTT	CATSPRGQRNTEAFF
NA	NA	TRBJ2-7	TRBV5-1	TGCGCCAGCAGCTTGGACGCCTCTGCCGACGAGCAGTACTTC	CASSLDASADEQYF
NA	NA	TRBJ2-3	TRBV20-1	TGCAGTGCTAGAGATCGGGGAAAAATCACAGATACGCAGTATTTT	CSARDRGKITDTQYF
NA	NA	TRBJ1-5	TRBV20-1	TGCAGTGCTAGATGGGGAAATCAGCCCCAGCATTTT	CSARWGNQPQHF
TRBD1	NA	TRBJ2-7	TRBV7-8	TGTGCCAGCAGCTCTTTCGACAGGGGGATTTACGAGCAGTACTTC	CASSSFDRGIYEQYF
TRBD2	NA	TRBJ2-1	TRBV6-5	TGTGCCAGCAGTCGACGATTAGCGGGAGCTTGGGAGCAGTTCTTC	CASSRRLAGAWEQFF
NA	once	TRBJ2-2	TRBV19	TGTGCCAGTGTTGGGCACGCCGGCGGGGAGCTGTTTTTT	CASVGHAGGELFF
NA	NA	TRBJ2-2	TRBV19	TGTGCCAGTAACGACAAGGGCGTAAGAGGAACCGGGGAGCTGTTTTTT	CASNDKGVRGTGELFF
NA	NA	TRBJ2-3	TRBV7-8	TGTGCCAGCAGCTTAACAGGGTCAGATACGCAGTATTTT	CASSLTGSDTQYF
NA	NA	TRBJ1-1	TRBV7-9	TGTGCCAGCGAATCGACGGACGGGATGAACACTGAAGCTTTCTTT	CASESTDGMNTEAFF
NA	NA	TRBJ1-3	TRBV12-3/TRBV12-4	TGTGCCAGCAGTCAACCCCTCCTGTCCAGAAGCTTTGATTTCACCATATATTTT	CASSQPLLSRSFDFTIYF
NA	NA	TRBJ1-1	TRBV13	TGTGCCAGCAGCTTAGGCGTCAGGAACACTGAAGCTTTCTTT	CASSLGVRNTEAFF
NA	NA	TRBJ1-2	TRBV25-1	TGTGCCAGCAGTGAATTCGTCGGCGGAGGGGACTATGGCTACACCTTC	CASSEFVGGGDYGYTF
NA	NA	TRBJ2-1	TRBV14	TGTGCCAGCAGCCAAGAAGAGAGCGATGGGTTCTCCCGGAGGGGGGCCCGAGGATACAATGAGCAGTTCTTC	CASSQEESDGFSRRGARGYNEQFF
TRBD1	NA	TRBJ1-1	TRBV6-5	TGTGCCAGCACCAAACAGGGGCTGAACACTGAAGCTTTCTTT	CASTKQGLNTEAFF
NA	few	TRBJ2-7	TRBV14	TGTGCCAGCAGCCAAGTCCCCGTTCGAGAGCAGTACTTC	CASSQVPVREQYF
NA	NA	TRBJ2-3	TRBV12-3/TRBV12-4	TGTGCCAGCAGTCGAAACAGGGACACAGATACGCAGTATTTT	CASSRNRDTDTQYF
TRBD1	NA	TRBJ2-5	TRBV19	TGTGCCAGTGGGACAGGGACCCGGGAGACCCAGTACTTC	CASGTGTRETQYF
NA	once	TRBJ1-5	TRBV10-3	TGTGCCATCAGTGAGTCCGGGTTGAGCAATCAGCCCCAGCATTTT	CAISESGLSNQPQHF
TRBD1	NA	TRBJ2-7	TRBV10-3	TGTGCCACCACCCGGGACAGGGCTCGCGAGCAGTACTTC	CATTRDRAREQYF
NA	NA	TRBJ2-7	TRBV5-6	TGTGCCAGCAGCTTGGGTATTACCTACGAGCAGTACTTC	CASSLGITYEQYF
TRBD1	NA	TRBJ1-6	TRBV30	TGTGCCTGGAGTGCAGGGGGTAATTCACCCCTCCACTTT	CAWSAGGNSPLHF
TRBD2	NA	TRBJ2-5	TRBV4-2	TGTGCCAGCAGCCAAGGACTAGCGGGACAAGAGACCCAGTACTTC	CASSQGLAGQETQYF
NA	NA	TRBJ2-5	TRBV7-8	TGTGCCAGCAGCGGAGGAGAGACCCAGTACTTC	CASSGGETQYF
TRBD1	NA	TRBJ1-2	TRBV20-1	TGCAGTGCTGCACAGGGGGCGGGATATGGCTACACCTTC	CSAAQGAGYGYTF
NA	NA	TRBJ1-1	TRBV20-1	TGCAGTGCTCCTTTCAGGGTTCCCGTTAACACTGAAGCTTTCTTT	CSAPFRVPVNTEAFF
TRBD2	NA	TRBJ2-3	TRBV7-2	TGTGCCAGCAGCTCCCCCCTGGGCGAGCGGGGGGTACGAGATACGCAGTATTTT	CASSSPLGERGVRDTQYF
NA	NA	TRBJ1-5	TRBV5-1	TGCGCCAGCAGCTGGGAGGGACTCAGCAATCAGCCCCAGCATTTT	CASSWEGLSNQPQHF
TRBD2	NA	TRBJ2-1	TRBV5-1	TGCGCCAGCGCCCTAGCGGGGTCGGGGGATGAGCAGTTCTTC	CASALAGSGDEQFF
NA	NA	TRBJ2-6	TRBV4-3	TGCGCCAGCAGCCAAGATCCGCCGAAAATTAGATCTGGGGCCAACGTCCTGACTTTC	CASSQDPPKIRSGANVLTF
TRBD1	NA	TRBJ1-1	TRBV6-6	TGTGCCAGCAGGGAGTACAGGGGTGAAGCTTTCTTT	CASREYRGEAFF
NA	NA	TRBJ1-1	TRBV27	TGTACCAGCAGCCCCCCAGGGAGGAACACTGAAGCTTTCTTT	CTSSPPGRNTEAFF
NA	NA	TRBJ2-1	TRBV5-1	TGCGCCAGCAGCTTGGCAACAGACTACAATGAGCAGTTCTTC	CASSLATDYNEQFF
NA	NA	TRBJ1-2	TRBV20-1	TGCAGTGCTAGAGGAAAGGGTAATGGCTACACCTTC	CSARGKGNGYTF
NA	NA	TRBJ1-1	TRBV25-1	TGTGCCAGCAGGGGGGTGGGGGCGAACACTGAAGCTTTCTTT	CASRGVGANTEAFF
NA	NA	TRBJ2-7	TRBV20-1	TGCAGTGCTAAGCAGGAGTACGAGCAGTACTTC	CSAKQEYEQYF
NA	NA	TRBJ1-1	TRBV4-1	TGCGCCAGCAGCCAGATTGCTCAGGGGAACACTGAAGCTTTCTTT	CASSQIAQGNTEAFF
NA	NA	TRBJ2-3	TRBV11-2	TGTGCCAGCAGTCGGGAAGACGCTAGCACAGATACGCAGTATTTT	CASSREDASTDTQYF
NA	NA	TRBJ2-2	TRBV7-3	TGTGCCAGCAGCCCCGGGGGGCAGTCGGAGCTGTTTTTT	CASSPGGQSELFF
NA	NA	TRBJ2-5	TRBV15	TGTGCCACTAGGGCGCAAGAGACCCAGTACTTC	CATRAQETQYF
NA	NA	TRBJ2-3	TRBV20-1	TGCAGTGCTAGAGGACCAGCAACGCAGTATTTT	CSARGPATQYF
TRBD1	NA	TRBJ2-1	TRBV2	TGTGCCAGCAGCCTAAAGGGACAGGGGGTGGGCAATGAGCAGTTCTTC	CASSLKGQGVGNEQFF
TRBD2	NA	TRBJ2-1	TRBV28	TGTGCCAGCACCCTGGGGCTAGCGGGAGTTGCGGAGCAGTTCTTC	CASTLGLAGVAEQFF
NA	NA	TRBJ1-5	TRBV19	TGTGCCAGTAGTAGCCGGGTGGGCCAGCCCCAGCATTTT	CASSSRVGQPQHF
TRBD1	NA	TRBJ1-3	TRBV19	TGTGCCAGTAGTACCTCCCACGGACAGGTCTCCTCTGAAAACACCATATATTTT	CASSTSHGQVSSENTIYF
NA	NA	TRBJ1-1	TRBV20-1	TGCAGTGCTCAGGAGAACACTGAAGCTTTCTTT	CSAQENTEAFF
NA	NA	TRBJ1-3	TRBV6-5	TGTGCCAGCAGTTACTCAGCCCGGAACACCATATATTTT	CASSYSARNTIYF
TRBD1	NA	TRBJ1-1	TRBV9	TGTGCCAGCAGCCTCTCGACAGGGGACACTGAAGCTTTCTTT	CASSLSTGDTEAFF
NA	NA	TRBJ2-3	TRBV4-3	TGCGCCAGCAGCCAAGATCTAGGGAGATCGCGCACAGATACGCAGTATTTT	CASSQDLGRSRTDTQYF
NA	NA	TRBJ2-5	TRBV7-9	TGTGCCAGCAGCGCCCTAGGGGAGACCCAGTACTTC	CASSALGETQYF
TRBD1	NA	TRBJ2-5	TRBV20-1	TGCAGTACTAGCTCGGACAGGGGCCCAGAGACCCAGTACTTC	CSTSSDRGPETQYF
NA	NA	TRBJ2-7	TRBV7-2	TGTGCCAGCAGCCACCTCCAGCGCCGAAGCTCCTACGAGCAGTACTTC	CASSHLQRRSSYEQYF
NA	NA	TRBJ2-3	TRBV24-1	TGTGCCACCAGCGACCGGACGCCCGCGGGCACGCAGTATTTT	CATSDRTPAGTQYF
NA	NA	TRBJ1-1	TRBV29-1	TGCAGCGGTGGACGGGGGCTAAACACTGAAGCTTTCTTT	CSGGRGLNTEAFF
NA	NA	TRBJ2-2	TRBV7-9	TGTGCCAGCAGCCCCTACGAGGCCACCAGGACCGGGGAGCTGTTTTTT	CASSPYEATRTGELFF